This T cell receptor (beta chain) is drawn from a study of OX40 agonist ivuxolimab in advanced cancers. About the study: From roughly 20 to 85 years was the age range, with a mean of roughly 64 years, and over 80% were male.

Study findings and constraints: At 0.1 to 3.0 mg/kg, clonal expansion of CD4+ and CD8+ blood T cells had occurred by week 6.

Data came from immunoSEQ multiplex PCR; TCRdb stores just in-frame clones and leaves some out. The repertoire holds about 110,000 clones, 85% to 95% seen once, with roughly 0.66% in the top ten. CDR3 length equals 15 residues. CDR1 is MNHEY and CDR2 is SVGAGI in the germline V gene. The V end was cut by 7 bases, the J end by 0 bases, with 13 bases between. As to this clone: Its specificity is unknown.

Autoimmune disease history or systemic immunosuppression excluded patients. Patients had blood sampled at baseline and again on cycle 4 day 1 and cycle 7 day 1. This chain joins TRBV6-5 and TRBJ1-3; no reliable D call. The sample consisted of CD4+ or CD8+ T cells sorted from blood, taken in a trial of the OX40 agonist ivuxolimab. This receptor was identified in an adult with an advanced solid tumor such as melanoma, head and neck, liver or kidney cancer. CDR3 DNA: TGTGCCAGCACCCCGACCGCGGCCTCTGGAAACACCATATATTTT. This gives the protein CASTPTAASGNTIYF.